The 29 T cell receptor beta chains below come from one sample, sequenced in a study of T cells in Graves' hyperthyroidism and ophthalmopathy. Template material for amplifying TCR beta CDR3 regions consisted of RNA transcripts. Researchers ran a first-round RT-PCR on the TCR CDR3 using the HTBI primer set. Using its own MiXCR run on the multiplex PCR reads, TCRdb lists one record per CDR3 protein. Of some 720,000 distinct CDR3 sequences in the sample, about 17% were seen once. Input material: blood. The source is a man between 18 and 29 years old with Graves' hyperthyroidism.

The DNA for the CDR3 is TGTGCCAGCAGTGTGGGGGCATATAGCAATCAGCCCCAGCATTTT. It encodes CASSVGAYSNQPQHF. The rearrangement uses TRBV6-1 and TRBJ1-5; possibly TRBD1 for D (6 bases). The CDR3 loop spans 15 amino acids. Per germline, CDR1 MNHNS and CDR2 SASEGT. V was trimmed by 4 bases and J by 0 bases, leaving 10 bases between them.

A few counts support this clonotype. This chain uses TRBV2 with TRBJ1-4; D is perhaps TRBD1 (6 bases). V shed 6 bases and J shed 3 bases, with 11 bases lying between them. The germline gives CDR1 SNHLY, CDR2 FYNNEI. CDR3 length equals 14 residues. This CDR3 is CASRVQGANEKLFF. CDR3 nucleotide sequence: TGTGCCAGCAGAGTACAGGGAGCTAATGAAAAACTGTTTTTT. Combining the CDR3 with reference TRBV2 and TRBJ1-4 gives the whole variable domain EPEVTQTPSHQVTQMGQEVILRCVPISNHLYFYWYRQILGQKVEFLVSFYNNEISEKSEIFDDQFSVERPDGSNFTLKIRSTKLEDSAMYFCASRVQGANEKLFFGSGTQLSVL.

This clonotype was detected only a few times. The chain carries TRBV6-8 and TRBJ2-1; the match to TRBD2 covers 8 bases. The CDR3 is 17 amino acids. Per germline, CDR1 MNHGY and CDR2 SAAAGT. V was pared by 0 bases and J by 3 bases, with 7 bases of the junction left unmatched. CDR3 residues: CASSYSGLDSLYNEQFF. DNA of the CDR3: TGTGCCAGCAGTTACTCGGGACTAGACAGTCTCTACAATGAGCAGTTCTTC.

This clonotype has just a few counts. The chain couples TRBV2 to TRBJ1-2; maybe TRBD1 (5 bases). This CDR3 has 18 residues. Germline V gives CDR1 SNHLY, CDR2 FYNNEI. Trimming removed 1 base from V and 7 bases from J, with 25 bases in between. CDR3 region: CASSEVGGANVLGSGYTF. CDR3 DNA sequence: TGTGCCAGCAGTGAAGTGGGGGGAGCCAACGTTTTGGGTAGTGGCTACACCTTC.

The chain links TRBV28 to TRBJ2-1; 10 positions agree with TRBD1. Germline values: CDR1 MDHEN, CDR2 SYDVKM. V was clipped by 11 bases and J by 7 bases; unmatched bases: 8. This CDR3 region has 13 residues. Here the CDR3 reads CAGAGTGDNEQFF. The CDR3 nucleotides are TGTGCCGGGGCAGGGACAGGGGATAATGAGCAGTTCTTC.

This clonotype has only a few counts. The rearrangement uses TRBV6-2 or TRBV6-3 and TRBJ2-7, with D maybe TRBD2 (6 bases). The V and J ends lost 7 bases and 4 bases respectively, with 17 bases between them. The CDR3 is made up of 14 amino acids. Germline CDR1 is MNHEY and CDR2 is SVGEGT. In DNA, the CDR3 is TGTGCCAGCAACGACCCCGGGAGCGAATACGAGCAGTACTTC. Translating it yields CASNDPGSEYEQYF.

The J gene is TRBJ1-1, the V gene TRBV29-1; D not resolved. The germline V gene encodes CDR1 SQVTM and CDR2 ANQGSEA. The germline V and J ends were trimmed by 2 bases and 4 bases, with 11 bases remaining between them. The CDR3 has 13 amino acids. Written as DNA, the CDR3 is TGCAGCGTTGAAACATCCTTGGGCACTGAAGCTTTCTTT. Amino acids: CSVETSLGTEAFF.

The gene calls are TRBV20-1 and TRBJ1-2; D might be TRBD1 (5 bases). Germline V CDR1 and CDR2: DFQATT, SNEGSKA (reference sequence). With 1 base removed from V and 6 bases from J, the gap between germline ends came to 15 bases. The CDR3 totals 14 residues. Written as DNA, the CDR3 is TGCAGTGCTAGAGCTCTGCGGGGGGAACATGGCTACACCTTC. Translating gives CSARALRGEHGYTF.

This clonotype has at least ten counts. The chain is built from TRBV18 and TRBJ2-2, with no clear D. The CDR3 has 17 amino acids. The V end was cut by 4 bases, the J end by 2 bases, with 17 bases between. Germline CDR1 is KGHSH and CDR2 is LQKENI. CDR3 loop: CASSRVDLTQNTGELFF. The CDR3, as DNA: TGTGCCAGCTCACGAGTAGATCTGACACAAAACACCGGGGAGCTGTTTTTT.

In this sample, this clonotype turned up many times. The gene calls are TRBV15 and TRBJ2-7, with a weak D call TRBD2 (6 bases). V shed 0 bases and J shed 2 bases, with 17 bases lying between them. Germline CDR1 LNHNV, CDR2 YYDKDF (reference sequence). The CDR3 is 17 amino acids. CDR3 sequence reads: CATSRDETGLETYEQYF. The DNA of the CDR3 is TGTGCCACCAGCAGAGATGAAACGGGACTCGAGACCTACGAGCAGTACTTC.

The genes are TRBV7-8 and TRBJ1-1; 8 bases line up with TRBD1. With 3 bases clipped from V and 7 bases from J, the junction kept 4 bases outside the gene matches. Germline CDR1 reads SGHVS; CDR2 reads FQNEAQ. The CDR3 sequence is 13 residues long. The CDR3 DNA is TGTGCCAGCAGCTTTCGGGGGACAGGTGAAGCTTTCTTT. It encodes CASSFRGTGEAFF.

This clonotype showed up many times. This rearrangement joins TRBV2 to TRBJ2-1; TRBD2 agrees at 12 bases. Germline V gene lookup returns CDR1 SNHLY and CDR2 FYNNEI. This CDR3 contains 15 residues. With V trimmed by 6 bases and J by 9 bases, 9 bases remained unmatched. CDR3 DNA sequence: TGTGCCAGCAGCGGGACTAGCGGGCCGGGGGGTGAGCAGTTCTTC. It specifies CASSGTSGPGGEQFF.

V is TRBV4-3 and J is TRBJ1-1; 9 nucleotides line up with TRBD1. Germline values: CDR1 LGHNA, CDR2 YSLEER. The CDR3 covers 15 residues. With 5 bases clipped from V and 0 bases from J, the junction kept 4 bases outside the gene matches. The CDR3 loop is CASSDGTGLNTEAFF. Here the CDR3 DNA reads TGCGCCAGCAGCGACGGGACAGGGTTGAACACTGAAGCTTTCTTT.

This clonotype has ten or more counts. The chain combines TRBV18 with TRBJ2-5; a possible D gene is TRBD2 (5 bases). The V gene lost 3 bases and the J gene lost 4 bases, with 12 bases spanning the gap. The CDR3 length is 14 residues. Germline V gives CDR1 KGHSH, CDR2 LQKENI. The CDR3 bases are TGTGCCAGCTCACCGGACGGGAACCCAGAGACCCAGTACTTC. Its translation: CASSPDGNPETQYF.

This clonotype was seen a handful of times. This chain links TRBV4-1 with TRBJ2-3; D gene ambiguous. Germline V gene data show CDR1 as MGHRA and CDR2 as YSYEKL. V was clipped by 1 base and J by 3 bases, with 17 bases between them. The length of the CDR3 is 17 residues. In nucleotides, the CDR3 is TGCGCCAGCAGCCAAGGTGCTGGCCATGGAGCGACAGATACGCAGTATTTT. Protein: CASSQGAGHGATDTQYF.

This clonotype was counted between two and nine times. The genes are TRBV10-2 and TRBJ1-1; D remains ambiguous. Looked up from germline, CDR1 is WSHSY and CDR2 is SAAADI. Trimming removed 4 bases at V and 0 bases at J, with 6 bases between. This CDR3 has 13 residues. The CDR3 bases are TGCGCCAGCAGTGTTTATTTGAACACTGAAGCTTTCTTT. Its protein product is CASSVYLNTEAFF.

Many counts were recorded for this clonotype. Here the CDR3 reads CASSDQGRYEQYF. Written as DNA, the CDR3 is TGTGCCAGCAGCGATCAGGGGCGCTACGAGCAGTACTTC. V gene TRBV7-9 combines with J gene TRBJ2-7; a possible D gene is TRBD1 (6 bases). Trimming stripped 5 bases from V and 3 bases from J, with 11 bases between. The germline CDR1 and CDR2 sequences are SEHNR and FQNEAQ (reference sequence). There are 13 residues in the CDR3. Complete variable domain (other parts from reference TRBV7-9 and TRBJ2-7): DTGVSQNPRHKITKRGQNVTFRCDPISEHNRLYWYRQTLGQGPEFLTYFQNEAQLEKSRLLSDRFSAERPKGSFSTLEIQRTEQGDSAMYLCASSDQGRYEQYFGPGTRLTVT.

In its sample, this clonotype was seen a few times. This chain joins TRBV7-3 and TRBJ2-5; 12 bases agree with TRBD2. Germline assignment: CDR1 SGHTA and CDR2 FQGTGA. V lost 5 bases and J lost 5; bases outside the gene matches: 9. This CDR3 is 16 amino acids long. The CDR3 DNA sequence: TGTGCCAGCAGCCAGCAAGGACTAGCGGGACTGGAGACCCAGTACTTC. Protein: CASSQQGLAGLETQYF.

This clonotype appeared a few times. The chain recombines TRBV5-1 with TRBJ2-2; tentative D call: TRBD2 (5 bases). CDR3 length: 16 residues. CDR1 and CDR2 (germline): SGHRS, YFSETQ. Trimming pared 0 bases from V and 0 bases from J, leaving 9 bases between. The CDR3 bases are TGCGCCAGCAGCTTGGATCCCGGGACGAACACCGGGGAGCTGTTTTTT. Amino acids: CASSLDPGTNTGELFF.

This clonotype was recorded at least ten times. The chain uses TRBV28 and TRBJ2-1; weak D call: TRBD2 (6 bases). In germline, CDR1 is MDHEN, CDR2 SYDVKM. Trimming shortened V by 1 base and J by 7 bases, and 14 bases separated the two germline ends. The CDR3 length is 15 residues. CDR3 protein: CASSLYNQGTNEQFF. Written as DNA, the CDR3 is TGTGCCAGCAGTTTATACAACCAAGGGACTAATGAGCAGTTCTTC.

In this sample, this clonotype turned up many times. V gene TRBV27 combines with J gene TRBJ2-3; TRBD1 aligns across 11 bases. Germline assignment: CDR1 MNHEY and CDR2 SMNVEV (reference sequence). There are 16 residues in the CDR3. V lost 5 bases and J lost 0; bases outside the gene matches: 4. The DNA of the CDR3 is TGTGCCAGCAGTGAGGGACAGGGGGGGAGCACAGATACGCAGTATTTT. Protein: CASSEGQGGSTDTQYF.

The chain uses TRBV12-3 or TRBV12-4 and TRBJ2-1; no clear D. CDR3 length equals 13 residues. V shed 3 bases and J shed 9 bases, with 12 bases lying between them. CDR3 nucleotide sequence: TGTGCCAGCAGTTTGGGGTGGGCCGGTGAGCAGTTCTTC. Translating it yields CASSLGWAGEQFF.

Regarding this clonotype: A read error may account for a junction end that differs from germline. This chain links TRBV10-1 with TRBJ1-1; D unresolved. In germline, CDR1 is WNHNN, CDR2 SYGVQD (reference sequence). This CDR3 spans 14 amino acids. CDR3 loop: CASSETGVNTGAFF. The DNA of the CDR3 is TGCGCCAGCAGTGAGACCGGGGTGAACACTGGAGCTTTCTTT.

In this sample, this clonotype turned up many times. This sequence joins TRBV24-1 and TRBJ1-5, with D perhaps matching TRBD1 (6 bases). CDR3 size: 14 residues. Germline V lookup: CDR1 KGHDR, CDR2 SFDVKD. The V end was cut by 7 bases, the J end by 5 bases, with 14 bases between. The CDR3 bases are TGTGCCACCAGCAGGGGCTGGATCGATCAGCCCCAGCATTTT. It codes for CATSRGWIDQPQHF.

In its sample, this clonotype was seen many times. The V and J genes are TRBV12-3 or TRBV12-4 and TRBJ1-1; D uncertain. V shed 1 base and J shed 11 bases, with 8 bases lying between them. The CDR3 is 11 residues long. CDR3 amino acids: CASSLGNAAFF. DNA for the CDR3: TGTGCCAGCAGTTTAGGTAACGCGGCTTTCTTT.

This clonotype was recorded at least ten times. The chain has TRBV2 and TRBJ2-7; 8 nucleotides line up with TRBD2. The germline V gene encodes CDR1 SNHLY and CDR2 FYNNEI. With V trimmed by 8 bases and J by 3 bases, 6 bases remained unmatched. The CDR3 has 13 residues. CDR3 residues: CASVGTSSYEQYF. CDR3 sequence (DNA): TGTGCCAGCGTAGGGACTAGTAGCTACGAGCAGTACTTC.

This clonotype occurred a few times. The V and J genes are TRBV5-1 and TRBJ1-2, with D possibly TRBD1 on 5 matching bases. This CDR3 has 18 residues. The germline V and J ends were trimmed by 3 bases and 0 bases, with 21 bases remaining between them. The V gene's germline CDR1 is SGHRS and CDR2 YFSETQ. The CDR3 sequence: CASSCDNGTDKSNYGYTF. CDR3 coding DNA: TGCGCCAGCAGCTGCGACAATGGGACCGACAAGTCTAACTATGGCTACACCTTC.

This clonotype was detected a few times. The chain links TRBV5-8 to TRBJ2-5; D possibly uses TRBD1 or TRBD2 (6 bases each). The J call is uncertain, as TRBJ2-1 better fits the DNA end. The CDR3 is made up of 13 amino acids. Per the germline V gene, CDR1 is SGHTS and CDR2 is YDEGEE. CDR3 bases: TGTGCCGGTCGGGGGCTACTAGTGGAGACCCAGTTCTTC. This sequence encodes CAGRGLLVETQFF.

This clonotype is a singleton in its sample. J is TRBJ2-7 and V is TRBV13; TRBD2 agrees at 13 bases. CDR1 PRHDT and CDR2 FYEKMQ come from the germline V gene (reference sequence). Trimming took 1 base from V and 2 from J; bases not matched to a gene: 8. This CDR3 is 18 amino acids long. CDR3 residues: CASSLVGGTSGIPYEQYF. The CDR3 DNA follows: TGTGCCAGCAGCTTAGTGGGGGGGACTAGCGGGATTCCCTACGAGCAGTACTTC.